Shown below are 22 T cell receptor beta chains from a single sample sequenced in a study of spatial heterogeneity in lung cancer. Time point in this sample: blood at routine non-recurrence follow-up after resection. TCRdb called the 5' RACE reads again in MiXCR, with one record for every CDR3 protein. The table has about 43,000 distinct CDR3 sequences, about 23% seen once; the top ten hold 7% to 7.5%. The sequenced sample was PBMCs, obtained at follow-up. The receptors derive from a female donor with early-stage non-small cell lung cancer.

The CDR3 DNA is TGTGCCAGCAGTGGCCACTGGCAATCCTACGAGCAGTACTTC. Its translation is CASSGHWQSYEQYF. The chain recombines TRBV2 with TRBJ2-7; no clear D gene. The CDR3 covers 14 residues. Looked up from germline, CDR1 is SNHLY and CDR2 is FYNNEI. V was shortened by 4 bases and J by 1 base, with 11 bases between the two germline ends.

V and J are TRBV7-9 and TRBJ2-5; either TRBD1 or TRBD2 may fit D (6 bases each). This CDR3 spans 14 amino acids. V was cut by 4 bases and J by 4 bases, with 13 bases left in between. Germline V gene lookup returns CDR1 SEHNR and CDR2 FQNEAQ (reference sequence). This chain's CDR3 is CASSSFRGLETQYF. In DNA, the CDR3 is TGTGCCAGCAGCTCGTTCAGGGGACTAGAGACCCAGTACTTC.

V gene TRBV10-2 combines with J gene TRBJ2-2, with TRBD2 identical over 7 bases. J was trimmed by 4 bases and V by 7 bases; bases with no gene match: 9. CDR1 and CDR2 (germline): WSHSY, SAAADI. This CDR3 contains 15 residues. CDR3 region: CASIKAGDSTGELFF. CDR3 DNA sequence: TGCGCCAGCATCAAGGCGGGAGATTCCACCGGGGAGCTGTTTTTT.

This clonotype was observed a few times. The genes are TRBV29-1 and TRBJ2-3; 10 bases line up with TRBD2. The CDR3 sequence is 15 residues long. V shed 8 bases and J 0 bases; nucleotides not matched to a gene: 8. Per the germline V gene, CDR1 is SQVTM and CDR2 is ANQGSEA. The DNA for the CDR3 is TGCAGCTTCCACGGGACTAGCGTCAGCACAGATACGCAGTATTTT. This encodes CSFHGTSVSTDTQYF.

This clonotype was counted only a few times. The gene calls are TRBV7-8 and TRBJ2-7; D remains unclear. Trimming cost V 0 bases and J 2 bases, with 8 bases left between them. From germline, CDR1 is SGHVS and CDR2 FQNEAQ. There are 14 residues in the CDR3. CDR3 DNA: TGTGCCAGCAGCTTAGCCCGGCCCACCTACGAGCAGTACTTC. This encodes CASSLARPTYEQYF.

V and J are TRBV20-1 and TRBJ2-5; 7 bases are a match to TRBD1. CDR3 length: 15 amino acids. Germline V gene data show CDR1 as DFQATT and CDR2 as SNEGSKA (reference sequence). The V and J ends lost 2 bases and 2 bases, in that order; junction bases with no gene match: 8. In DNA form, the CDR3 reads TGCAGTGCTAGACGCCCCACAGGGGATCAAGAGACCCAGTACTTC. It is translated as CSARRPTGDQETQYF.

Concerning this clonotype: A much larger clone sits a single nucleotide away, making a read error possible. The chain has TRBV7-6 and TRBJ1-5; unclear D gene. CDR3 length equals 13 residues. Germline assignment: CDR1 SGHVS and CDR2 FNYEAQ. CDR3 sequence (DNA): TGTGCCAGCAGCGTGGATAGCAATCAGCTCCAGCATTTT. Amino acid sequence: CASSVDSNQLQHF. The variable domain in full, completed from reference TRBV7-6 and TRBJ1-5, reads GAGVSQSPRYKVTKRGQDVALRCDPISGHVSLYWYRQALGQGPEFLTYFNYEAQQDKSGLPNDRFSAERPEGSISTLTIQRTEQRDSAMYRCASSVDSNQLQHFGDGTRLSIL.

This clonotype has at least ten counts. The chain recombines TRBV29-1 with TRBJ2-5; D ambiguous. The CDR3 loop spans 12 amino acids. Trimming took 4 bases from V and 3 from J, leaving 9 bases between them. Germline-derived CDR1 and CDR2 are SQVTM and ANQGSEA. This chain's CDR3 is CSVGSGEETQYF. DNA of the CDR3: TGCAGCGTTGGGAGTGGGGAAGAGACCCAGTACTTC.

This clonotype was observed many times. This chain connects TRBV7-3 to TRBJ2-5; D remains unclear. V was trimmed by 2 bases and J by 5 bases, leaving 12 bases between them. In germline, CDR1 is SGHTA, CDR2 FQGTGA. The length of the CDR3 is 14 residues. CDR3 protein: CASSLDGLEETQYF. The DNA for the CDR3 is TGTGCCAGCAGCTTAGACGGTTTAGAGGAGACCCAGTACTTC.

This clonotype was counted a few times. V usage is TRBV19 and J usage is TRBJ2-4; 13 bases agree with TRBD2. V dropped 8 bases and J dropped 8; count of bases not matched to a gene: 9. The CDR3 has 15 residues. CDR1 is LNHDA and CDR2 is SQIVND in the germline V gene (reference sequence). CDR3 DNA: TGTGCCAGTTCCGAACTAGCGGGAGGGCAATACATTCAGTACTTC. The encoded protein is CASSELAGGQYIQYF.

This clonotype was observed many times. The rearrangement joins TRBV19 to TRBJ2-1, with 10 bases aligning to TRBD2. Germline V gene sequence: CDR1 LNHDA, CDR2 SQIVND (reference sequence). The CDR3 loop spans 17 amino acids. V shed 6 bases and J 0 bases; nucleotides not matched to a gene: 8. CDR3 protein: CASSPTSGAYSYNEQFF. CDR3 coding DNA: TGTGCCAGTAGCCCAACTAGCGGGGCTTACTCCTACAATGAGCAGTTCTTC.

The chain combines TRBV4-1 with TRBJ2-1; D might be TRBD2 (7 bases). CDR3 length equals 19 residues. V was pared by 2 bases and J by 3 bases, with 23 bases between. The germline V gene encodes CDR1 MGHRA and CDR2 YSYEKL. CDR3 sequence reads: CASSQRGGGRFTYYNEQFF. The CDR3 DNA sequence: TGCGCCAGCAGCCAAAGAGGGGGGGGCCGATTTACATACTACAATGAGCAGTTCTTC.

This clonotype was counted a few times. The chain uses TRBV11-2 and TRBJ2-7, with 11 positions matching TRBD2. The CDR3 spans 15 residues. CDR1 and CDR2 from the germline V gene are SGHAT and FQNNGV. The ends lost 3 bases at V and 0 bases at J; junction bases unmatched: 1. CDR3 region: CASSFSGRASYEQYF. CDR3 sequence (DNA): TGTGCCAGCAGCTTTAGCGGGAGGGCCTCCTACGAGCAGTACTTC.

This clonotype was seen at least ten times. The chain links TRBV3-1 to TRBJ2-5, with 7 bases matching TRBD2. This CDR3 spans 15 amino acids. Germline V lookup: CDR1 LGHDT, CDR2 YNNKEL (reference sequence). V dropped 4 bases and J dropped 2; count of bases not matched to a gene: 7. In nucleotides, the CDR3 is TGTGCCAGCAGCCCTATCACCGGGGGGCAAGAGACCCAGTACTTC. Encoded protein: CASSPITGGQETQYF.

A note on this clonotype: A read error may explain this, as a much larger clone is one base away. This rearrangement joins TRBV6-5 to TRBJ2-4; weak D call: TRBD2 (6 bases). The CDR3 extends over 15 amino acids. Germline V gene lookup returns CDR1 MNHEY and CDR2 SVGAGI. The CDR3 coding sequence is TGTGCCAGCAGCCCATTTGGGGGGTTTGGAAACATTCCGTACTTC. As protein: CASSPFGGFGNIPYF.

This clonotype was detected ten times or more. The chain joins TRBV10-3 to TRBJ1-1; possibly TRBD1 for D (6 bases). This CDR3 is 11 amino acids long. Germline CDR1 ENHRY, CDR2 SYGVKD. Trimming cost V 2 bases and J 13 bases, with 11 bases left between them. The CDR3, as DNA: TGTGCCATCAGTGAGACCCGGGGGCGTTTCTTT. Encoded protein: CAISETRGRFF.

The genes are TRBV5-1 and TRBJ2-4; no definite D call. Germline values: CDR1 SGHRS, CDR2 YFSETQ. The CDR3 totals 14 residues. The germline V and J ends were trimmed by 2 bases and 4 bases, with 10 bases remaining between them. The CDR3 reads CASSFGDAKNIQYF. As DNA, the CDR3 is TGCGCCAGCAGCTTCGGAGATGCGAAAAACATTCAGTACTTC.

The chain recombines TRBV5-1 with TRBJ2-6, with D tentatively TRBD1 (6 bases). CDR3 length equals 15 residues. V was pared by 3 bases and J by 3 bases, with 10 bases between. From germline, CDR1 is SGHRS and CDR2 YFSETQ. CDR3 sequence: CASSWNRVGANVLTF. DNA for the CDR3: TGCGCCAGCAGCTGGAACAGGGTTGGGGCCAACGTCCTGACTTTC.

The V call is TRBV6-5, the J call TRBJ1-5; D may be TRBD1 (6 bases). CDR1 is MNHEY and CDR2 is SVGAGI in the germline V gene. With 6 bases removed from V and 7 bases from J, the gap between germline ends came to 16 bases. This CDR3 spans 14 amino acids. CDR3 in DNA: TGTGCCAGCAGCCGCGAGGGGGGCGGACAGCCCCAGCATTTT. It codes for CASSREGGGQPQHF.

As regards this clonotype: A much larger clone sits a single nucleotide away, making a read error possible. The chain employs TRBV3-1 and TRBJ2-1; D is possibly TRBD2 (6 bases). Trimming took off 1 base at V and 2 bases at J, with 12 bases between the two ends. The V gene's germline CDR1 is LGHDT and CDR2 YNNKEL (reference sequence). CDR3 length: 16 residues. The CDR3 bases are TGTGCCAGCAGCCAAGGCTTAGCGGAAACCTACAATGAGCAGTTCTTC. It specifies CASSQGLAETYNEQFF.

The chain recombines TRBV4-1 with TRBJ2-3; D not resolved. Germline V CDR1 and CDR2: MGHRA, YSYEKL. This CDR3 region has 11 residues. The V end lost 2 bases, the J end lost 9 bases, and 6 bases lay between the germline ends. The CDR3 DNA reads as TGCGCCAGCAGCCAACTAAGGACGCAGTATTTT. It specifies CASSQLRTQYF.

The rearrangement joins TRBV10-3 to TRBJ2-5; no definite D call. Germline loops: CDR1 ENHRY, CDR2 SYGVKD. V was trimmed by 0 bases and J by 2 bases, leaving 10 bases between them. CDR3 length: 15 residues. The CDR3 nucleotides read TGTGCCATCAGTGAGTCGTTAGTTAAACAAGAGACCCAGTACTTC. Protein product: CAISESLVKQETQYF.